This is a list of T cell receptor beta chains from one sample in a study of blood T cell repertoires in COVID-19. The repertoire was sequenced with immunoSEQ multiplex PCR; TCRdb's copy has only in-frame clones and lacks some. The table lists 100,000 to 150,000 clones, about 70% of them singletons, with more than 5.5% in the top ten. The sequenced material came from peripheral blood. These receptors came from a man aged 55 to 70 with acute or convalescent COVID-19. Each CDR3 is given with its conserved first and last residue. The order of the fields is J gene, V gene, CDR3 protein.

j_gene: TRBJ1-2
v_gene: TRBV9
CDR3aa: CASSVAGGGYTF

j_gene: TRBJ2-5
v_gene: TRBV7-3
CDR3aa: CASSSGVVAGQETQYF

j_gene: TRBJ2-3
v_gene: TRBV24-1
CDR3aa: CATSDLYGVSADTQYF

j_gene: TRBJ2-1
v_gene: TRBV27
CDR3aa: CASSSRPSTSGNRHEQFF

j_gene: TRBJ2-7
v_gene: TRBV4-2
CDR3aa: CASSPAPGRALHEQYF

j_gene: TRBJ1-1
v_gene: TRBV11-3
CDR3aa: CASSFPGDTEAFF

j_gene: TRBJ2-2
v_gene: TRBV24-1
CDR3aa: CATSDGRTFAGELFF

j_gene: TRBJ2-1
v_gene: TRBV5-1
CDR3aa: CASSMRASGRAGKEQFF

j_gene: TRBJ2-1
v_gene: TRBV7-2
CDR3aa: CASSPVRGSRNEQFF

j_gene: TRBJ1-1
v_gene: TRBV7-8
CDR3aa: CASSLAWPGLFTEAFF

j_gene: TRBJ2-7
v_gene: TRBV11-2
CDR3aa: CASSLGDSYEQYF

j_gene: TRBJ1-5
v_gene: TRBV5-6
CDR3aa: CASSPGGRVNQPQHF

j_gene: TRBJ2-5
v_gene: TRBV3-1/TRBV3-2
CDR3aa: CASSQDRWGLQTQYF

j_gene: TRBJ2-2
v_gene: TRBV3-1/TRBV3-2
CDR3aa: CASSLSSTGGTGELFF

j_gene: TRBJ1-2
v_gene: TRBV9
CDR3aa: CASSVDPLNYGYTF

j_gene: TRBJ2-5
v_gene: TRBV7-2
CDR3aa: CASSLAGLAVQETQYF

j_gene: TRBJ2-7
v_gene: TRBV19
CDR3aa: CASSMEAPRRGGNEQYF

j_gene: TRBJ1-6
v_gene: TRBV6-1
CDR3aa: CASSELQGVGDSPLHF

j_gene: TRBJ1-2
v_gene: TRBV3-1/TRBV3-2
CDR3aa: CASSQLAANYGYTF

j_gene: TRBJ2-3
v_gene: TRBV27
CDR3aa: CASSPSTGEVADTQYF

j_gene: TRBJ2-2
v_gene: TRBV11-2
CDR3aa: CASSRDSHTGELFF

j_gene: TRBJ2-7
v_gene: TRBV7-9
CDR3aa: CASSLDRVATEQYF

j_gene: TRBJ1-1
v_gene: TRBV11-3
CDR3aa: CASSSRGVNTEAFF

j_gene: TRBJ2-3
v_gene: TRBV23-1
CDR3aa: CASSQSNRKGTDTQYF

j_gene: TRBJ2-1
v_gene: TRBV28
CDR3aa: CASLSREQQFF

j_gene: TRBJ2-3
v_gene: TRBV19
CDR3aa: CASSIGPGLAVGTDTQYF

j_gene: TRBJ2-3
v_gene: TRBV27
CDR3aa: CASSLYGASTDTQYF

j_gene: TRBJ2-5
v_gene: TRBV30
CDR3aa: CAWSVWTNAQETQYF

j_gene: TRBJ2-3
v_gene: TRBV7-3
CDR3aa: CASSLALVRTDTQYF

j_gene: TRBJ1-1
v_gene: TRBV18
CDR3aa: CASSPTLPVTNEAFF

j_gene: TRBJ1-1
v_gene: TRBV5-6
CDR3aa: CASSLVDREAFF

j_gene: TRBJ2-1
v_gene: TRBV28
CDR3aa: CASSGYNEQFF

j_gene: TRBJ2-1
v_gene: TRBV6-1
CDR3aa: CASSEAGTGAEQFF

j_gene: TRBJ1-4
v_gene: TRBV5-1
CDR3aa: CASSYLSYATNEKLFF

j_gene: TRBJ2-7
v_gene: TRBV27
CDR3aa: CASSPLASPSYEQYF

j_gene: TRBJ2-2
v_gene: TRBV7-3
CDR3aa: CASSPTTGITGELFF